This TCR beta chain emerged from a study of siplizumab effects on memory and regulatory T cells. The study's findings and limits: Mappable alloreactive CD4+ clones came from Treg cells 60% to 80% of the time on average with siplizumab, against approximately 26% in controls. The apparent diversity of naive T cells exceeded that of memory cells, and naive T cells seemed to make a major contribution to the alloresponse. The suppressive capacity of proliferating Tregs from siplizumab cultures remained unconfirmed.

CDR1 is MGHRA and CDR2 is YSYEKL in the germline V gene. V lost 1 base, J lost 0 bases, and 9 bases lay in between. CDR3 size: 15 residues. In regard to this clone: Its specificity is unknown.

The repertoire was sequenced with immunoSEQ multiplex PCR; TCRdb's copy has only in-frame clones and lacks some. The sample holds nearly 95,000 clones, roughly 94% seen once. The clonotype was recovered from a human donor in good health. Sequencing was carried out using non-Treg CD4+ T cells sorted from blood. The V call is TRBV4-1, the J call TRBJ1-2; D remains unclear. The CDR3 sequence: CASSQVVSTNYGYTF. CDR3 in DNA: TGCGCCAGCAGCCAAGTCGTCAGCACTAACTATGGCTACACCTTC.